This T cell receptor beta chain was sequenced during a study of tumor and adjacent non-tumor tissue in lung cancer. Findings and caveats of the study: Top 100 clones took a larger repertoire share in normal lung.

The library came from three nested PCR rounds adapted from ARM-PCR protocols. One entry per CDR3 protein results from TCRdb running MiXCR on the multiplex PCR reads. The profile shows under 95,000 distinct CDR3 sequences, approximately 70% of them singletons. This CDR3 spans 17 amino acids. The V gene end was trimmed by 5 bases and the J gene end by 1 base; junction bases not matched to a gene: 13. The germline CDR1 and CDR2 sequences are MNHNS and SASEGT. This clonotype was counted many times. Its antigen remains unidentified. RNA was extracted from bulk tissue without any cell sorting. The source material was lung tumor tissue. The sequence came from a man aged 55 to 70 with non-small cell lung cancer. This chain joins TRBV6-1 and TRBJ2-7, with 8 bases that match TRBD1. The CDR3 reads CASSIRHGQGSSYEQYF. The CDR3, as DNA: TGTGCCAGCAGTATCCGTCATGGACAGGGTAGTTCCTACGAGCAGTACTTC.